The present entry profiles one T cell receptor beta chain with its context. The Seattle site enrolled patients during active infection and followed them longitudinally. In the original analysis: Amplification from reference gene primers served as the basis for estimated nucleated cell counts. Here immunoSEQ multiplex PCR was the method, and the copy in TCRdb shows in-frame clones only, minus some. V and J calls and clone size are as listed in that table; D and trimming were resolved from the DNA. The sample shows 250,000 to 400,000 clones, 88% of them seen only once. The data were obtained in a study of blood T cell repertoires in COVID-19. Whole-study context: Samples came from the United States, Italy and Spain, spanning acute and convalescent COVID-19. Sources were T cells, B-cell-depleted T cells, or PBMCs; the material itself was cDNA or gDNA.

The CDR3 is 18 amino acids. The V gene is TRBV21-1, the J gene TRBJ2-7; the table assigns TRBD1, which was not confirmed against the DNA. TRBV21-1 is labeled a pseudogene. The sequencing input was peripheral blood. This TCR was recovered from a woman aged 30 to 39 with COVID-19, enrolled during active disease. CDR3 loop: CASNPPRHLGQRLYEQYF. For the CDR3, the DNA is TGTGCCAGCAACCCCCCCCGGCACCTGGGGCAGAGACTCTACGAGCAGTACTTC.